One and the same sample provided the 22 T cell receptor beta chains below, sequenced in a study of shared clonotypes between healthy human individuals. TCRdb keeps only in-frame clones here, not all; method: immunoSEQ multiplex PCR. The sample carries about 2.4 million clones, approximately 93% recorded once. Sequenced input: naive CD4+ T cells from PBMCs. Subset described: CD45RA+ positively selected. The receptors come from a man aged 18 to 29 in good health. Some clones in this sample may be carry-over from other donors' samples.

This sequence joins TRBV10-3 and TRBJ1-2; D unclear. The CDR3 totals 13 residues. V shed 3 bases and J shed 2 bases, with 7 bases lying between them. The V gene's germline CDR1 is ENHRY and CDR2 SYGVKD. CDR3 sequence: CAISDTENYGYTF. The CDR3 nucleotides read TGTGCCATCAGTGATACAGAAAACTATGGCTACACCTTC.

The chain is built from TRBV7-3 and TRBJ2-6; D may be TRBD1 (5 bases). There are 16 residues in the CDR3. CDR1 and CDR2 (germline): SGHTA, FQGTGA. Trimming took 5 bases from V and 4 from J, leaving 15 bases between them. The CDR3 protein is CASSPTGGAGANVLTF. The CDR3 nucleotides are TGTGCCAGCAGCCCGACCGGTGGGGCGGGGGCCAACGTCCTGACTTTC.

CDR3 nucleotides: TGTGCTAGTGGGACAGGGGGCGCCTGGAGGGATACGCAGTATTTT. It encodes CASGTGGAWRDTQYF. The chain joins TRBV12-5 to TRBJ2-3, with TRBD1 matching over 10 bases. J gave up 6 bases and V 6 bases, and 9 bases lay outside the gene matches. Germline assignment: CDR1 LGHNT and CDR2 FRNRAP. This CDR3 has 15 residues.

The chain links TRBV5-1 to TRBJ2-5; D is ambiguous. CDR1 is SGHRS, CDR2 YFSETQ, per germline. V shed 0 bases and J shed 5 bases, with 8 bases lying between them. There are 13 residues in the CDR3. The CDR3 nucleotides read TGCGCCAGCAGCTTGGCCCCCGGGGAGACCCAGTACTTC. Translating it yields CASSLAPGETQYF.

This chain connects TRBV7-2 to TRBJ2-3; D perhaps matches TRBD2 (5 bases). The CDR3 loop spans 15 amino acids. Germline V lookup: CDR1 SGHTA, CDR2 FQGNSA. Trimming shortened V by 5 bases and J by 3 bases, and 15 bases separated the two germline ends. CDR3 DNA sequence: TGTGCCAGCAGCATCCGGGTTACGGGGACAGATACGCAGTATTTT. Encoded protein: CASSIRVTGTDTQYF.

The chain carries TRBV9 and TRBJ2-7, with D possibly matching TRBD1 (7 bases). The CDR3 is 16 amino acids. Germline V gene sequence: CDR1 SGDLS, CDR2 YYNGEE. Trimming removed 4 bases at V and 5 bases at J, with 22 bases between. In nucleotides, the CDR3 is TGTGCCAGCAGCCCGCGGGACAGCCTCCTGGGAGACGAGCAGTACTTC. Translation gives CASSPRDSLLGDEQYF. Drawing the rest from reference TRBV9 and TRBJ2-7, the complete variable domain is DSGVTQTPKHLITATGQRVTLRCSPRSGDLSVYWYQQSLDQGLQFLIQYYNGEERAKGNILERFSAQQFPDLHSELNLSSLELGDSALYFCASSPRDSLLGDEQYFGPGTRLTVT.

The rearrangement joins TRBV14 to TRBJ2-3; possible D gene TRBD2, 6 bases. The CDR3 runs 14 residues. CDR1 SGHDN and CDR2 FVKESK come from the germline V gene. Trimming removed 4 bases at V and 7 bases at J, with 15 bases between. CDR3 in amino acids: CASSPWGVANTQYF. DNA for the CDR3: TGTGCCAGCAGCCCCTGGGGGGTGGCAAATACGCAGTATTTT.

In the case of this clone: This sample also contains other DNA sequences that code for the same CDR3. The genes are TRBV20-1 and TRBJ2-5; D remains unclear. Germline CDR1 is DFQATT and CDR2 is SNEGSKA (reference sequence). The CDR3 length is 11 residues. V was shortened by 7 bases and J by 2 bases, with 8 bases between the two germline ends. CDR3 sequence (DNA): TGCAGTGGTACAGTTCAAGAGACCCAGTACTTC. Its translation: CSGTVQETQYF.

This clone appeared a single time. This sample also contains other DNA sequences that code for the same CDR3. V gene TRBV7-6 combines with J gene TRBJ2-3; D not resolved. CDR3 length: 13 amino acids. V was cut by 0 bases and J by 2 bases, with 3 bases left in between. Per germline, CDR1 SGHVS and CDR2 FNYEAQ. The CDR3 region is CASSLASTDTQYF. In DNA, the CDR3 is TGTGCCAGCAGCTTAGCCTCCACAGATACGCAGTATTTT.

This rearrangement joins TRBV19 to TRBJ2-6; D remains unclear. Germline V gene sequence: CDR1 LNHDA, CDR2 SQIVND (reference sequence). The CDR3 has 14 residues. Trimming pared 8 bases from V and 2 bases from J, leaving 10 bases between. Written as DNA, the CDR3 is TGTGCCAGTTGTCGGTCCCCTGGGGCCAACGTCCTGACTTTC. It specifies CASCRSPGANVLTF.

This chain links TRBV4-2 with TRBJ2-1; 8 bases map to TRBD2. This CDR3 contains 16 residues. Germline V gene lookup returns CDR1 LGHNA and CDR2 YNFKEQ. J was trimmed by 4 bases and V by 2 bases; bases with no gene match: 7. CDR3 loop: CASSQPSGSLYNEQFF. In DNA form, the CDR3 reads TGTGCCAGCAGCCAACCGAGCGGGAGTTTGTACAATGAGCAGTTCTTC.

The chain combines TRBV29-1 with TRBJ2-5; D is unclear. Trimming took off 4 bases at V and 5 bases at J, with 14 bases between the two ends. Per the germline V gene, CDR1 is SQVTM and CDR2 is ANQGSEA. The CDR3 is 13 residues long. The chain's CDR3 is CSVGGRVKETQYF. The CDR3 bases are TGCAGCGTTGGGGGAAGGGTCAAGGAGACCCAGTACTTC. Full variable domain (remainder filled in from reference TRBV29-1 and TRBJ2-5): SAVISQKPSRDICQRGTSLTIQCQVDSQVTMMFWYRQQPGQSLTLIATANQGSEATYESGFVIDKFPISRPNLTFSTLTVSNMSPEDSSIYLCSVGGRVKETQYFGPGTRLLVL.

V and J are TRBV5-1 and TRBJ2-3; 9 bases fit TRBD2. The CDR3 is 16 amino acids. With 3 bases clipped from V and 5 bases from J, the junction kept 10 bases outside the gene matches. CDR1 is SGHRS and CDR2 is YFSETQ in the germline V gene. CDR3 nucleotide sequence: TGCGCCAGCAGCTCGATGGGTAGCGGGAGTGGAGATACGCAGTATTTT. It codes for CASSSMGSGSGDTQYF.

J is TRBJ1-2 and V is TRBV28, with D possibly being TRBD1 (6 bases). The V gene lost 7 bases and the J gene lost 6 bases, with 24 bases spanning the gap. The CDR3 runs to 16 residues. Germline V CDR1 and CDR2: MDHEN, SYDVKM. The CDR3 DNA reads as TGTGCCAGCACCCCCTGGGGGGCAGGGGTGGTAGATGGCTACACCTTC. Translating it yields CASTPWGAGVVDGYTF.

This clone has a handful of counts. In the same sample, other DNA sequences code for this CDR3. The J gene is TRBJ2-7, the V gene TRBV9; D not resolved. Trimming removed 0 bases from V and 0 bases from J, with 7 bases in between. Germline-derived CDR1 and CDR2 are SGDLS and YYNGEE. The CDR3 has 14 amino acids. CDR3 bases: TGTGCCAGCAGCGTAGACCCCAGCTCCTACGAGCAGTACTTC. Encoded protein: CASSVDPSSYEQYF.

This chain links TRBV6-6 with TRBJ2-2; maybe TRBD2 (7 bases). V lost 6 bases, J lost 10 bases, and 18 bases lay in between. In germline, CDR1 is MNHNY, CDR2 SVGAGI (reference sequence). This CDR3 is 14 amino acids long. The DNA for the CDR3 is TGTGCCAGCAGCTTAGGCTCGGGGGGCGAGGAGCTGTTTTTT. Encoded protein: CASSLGSGGEELFF.

The chain carries TRBV11-3 and TRBJ2-7, with D hard to call. Germline V lookup: CDR1 SGHNT, CDR2 YENEEA. The CDR3 contains 14 residues. V dropped 1 base and J dropped 6 bases, with 13 bases sitting between them. The CDR3: CASSLGQTSGEQYF. CDR3 DNA sequence: TGTGCCAGCAGCTTAGGCCAGACTTCGGGCGAGCAGTACTTC.

The gene calls are TRBV14 and TRBJ2-1, with D perhaps being TRBD1 or TRBD2 (5 bases each). Per the germline V gene, CDR1 is SGHDN and CDR2 is FVKESK. The CDR3 is 19 residues long. Trimming removed 3 bases from V and 7 bases from J, with 28 bases in between. The CDR3 bases are TGTGCCAGCAGCCACTCATTAGAAAAGCGGAGGCCCGAGGGGAATGAGCAGTTCTTC. Encoded protein: CASSHSLEKRRPEGNEQFF.

V and J are TRBV7-2 and TRBJ1-1; D not certain. From germline, CDR1 is SGHTA and CDR2 FQGNSA. The length of the CDR3 is 14 residues. V gave up 4 bases and J gave up 1 base, with 10 bases separating them. CDR3 region: CASSSPGRNTEAFF. The DNA for the CDR3 is TGTGCCAGCAGCTCCCCCGGACGGAACACTGAAGCTTTCTTT.

The chain links TRBV10-3 to TRBJ2-1, with 14 positions matching TRBD2. The CDR3 spans 18 residues. V lost 5 bases, J lost 5 bases, and 11 bases stayed unmatched. Germline V CDR1 and CDR2: ENHRY, SYGVKD. CDR3 loop: CAISRGLAGGRKDNEQFF. The CDR3 bases are TGTGCCATCAGTAGAGGACTAGCGGGAGGTCGGAAAGACAATGAGCAGTTCTTC.

The chain uses TRBV10-3 and TRBJ1-2; 7 nucleotides agree with TRBD1. Germline CDR1 and CDR2: ENHRY and SYGVKD. The CDR3 is made up of 15 amino acids. V lost 4 bases, J lost 3 bases, and 8 bases stayed unmatched. CDR3 sequence (DNA): TGTGCCATCAGTGGATCCGGGACAGCGGACTATGGCTACACCTTC. Amino acids: CAISGSGTADYGYTF.

This chain joins TRBV28 and TRBJ1-2; a weak D match, TRBD1 (5 bases). Trimming took 4 bases from V and 2 from J, leaving 11 bases between them. The CDR3 totals 14 residues. The germline V gene has CDR1 MDHEN and CDR2 SYDVKM. The CDR3 region has the DNA TGTGCCAGCAGTTCCGGGACTATAAACTATGGCTACACCTTC. Its protein is CASSSGTINYGYTF.